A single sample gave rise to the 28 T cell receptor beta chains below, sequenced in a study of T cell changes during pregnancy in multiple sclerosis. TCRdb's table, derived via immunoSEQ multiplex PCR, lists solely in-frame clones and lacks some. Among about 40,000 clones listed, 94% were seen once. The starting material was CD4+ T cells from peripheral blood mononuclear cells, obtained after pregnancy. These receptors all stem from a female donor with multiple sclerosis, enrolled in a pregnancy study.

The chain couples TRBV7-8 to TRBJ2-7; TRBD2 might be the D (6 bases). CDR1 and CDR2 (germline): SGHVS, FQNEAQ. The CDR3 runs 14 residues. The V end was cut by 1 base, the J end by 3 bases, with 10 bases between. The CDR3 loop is CASSLVEGIYEQYF. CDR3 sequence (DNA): TGTGCCAGCAGCTTAGTGGAGGGAATCTACGAGCAGTACTTC.

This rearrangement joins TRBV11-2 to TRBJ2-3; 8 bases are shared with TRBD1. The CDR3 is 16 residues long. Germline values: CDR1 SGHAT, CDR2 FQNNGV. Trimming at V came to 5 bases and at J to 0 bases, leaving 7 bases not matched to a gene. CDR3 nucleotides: TGTGCCAGCAGCCCGAGGACAGGGAGAAGCACAGATACGCAGTATTTT. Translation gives CASSPRTGRSTDTQYF.

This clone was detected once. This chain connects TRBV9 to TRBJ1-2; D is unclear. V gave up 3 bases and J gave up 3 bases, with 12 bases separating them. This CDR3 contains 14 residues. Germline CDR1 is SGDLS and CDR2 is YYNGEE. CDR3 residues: CASSERGRDYGYTF. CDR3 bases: TGTGCCAGCAGCGAGCGGGGTAGGGACTATGGCTACACCTTC.

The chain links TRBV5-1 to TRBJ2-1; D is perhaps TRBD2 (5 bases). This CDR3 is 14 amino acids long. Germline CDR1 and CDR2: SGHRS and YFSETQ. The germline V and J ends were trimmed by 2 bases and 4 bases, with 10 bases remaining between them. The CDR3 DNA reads TGCGCCAGCAGCTTAGCGGAGCGGTACAATGAGCAGTTCTTC. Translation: CASSLAERYNEQFF.

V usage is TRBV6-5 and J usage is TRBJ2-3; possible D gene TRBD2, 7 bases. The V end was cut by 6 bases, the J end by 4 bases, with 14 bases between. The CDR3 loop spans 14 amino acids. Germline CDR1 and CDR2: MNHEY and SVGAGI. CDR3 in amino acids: CASRGGGIPDTQYF. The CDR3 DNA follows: TGTGCCAGCAGGGGAGGGGGGATCCCAGATACGCAGTATTTT.

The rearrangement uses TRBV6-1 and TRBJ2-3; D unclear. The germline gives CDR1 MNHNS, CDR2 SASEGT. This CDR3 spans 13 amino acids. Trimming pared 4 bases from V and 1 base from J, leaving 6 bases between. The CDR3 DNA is TGTGCCAGCAGTGTAACAGGCACAGATACGCAGTATTTT. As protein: CASSVTGTDTQYF.

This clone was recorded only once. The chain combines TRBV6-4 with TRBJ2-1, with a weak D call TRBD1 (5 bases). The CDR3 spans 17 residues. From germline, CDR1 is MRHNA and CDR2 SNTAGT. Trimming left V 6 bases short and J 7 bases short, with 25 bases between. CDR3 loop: CASRRHGSDQGWNEQFF. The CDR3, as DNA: TGTGCCAGCAGAAGACATGGGTCTGACCAGGGTTGGAATGAGCAGTTCTTC.

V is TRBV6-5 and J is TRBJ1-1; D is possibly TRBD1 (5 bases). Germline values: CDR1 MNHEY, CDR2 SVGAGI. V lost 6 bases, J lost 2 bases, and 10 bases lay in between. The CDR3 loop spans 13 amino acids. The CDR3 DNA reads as TGTGCCAGCAGGAGCCAGGGAAACACTGAAGCTTTCTTT. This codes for CASRSQGNTEAFF.

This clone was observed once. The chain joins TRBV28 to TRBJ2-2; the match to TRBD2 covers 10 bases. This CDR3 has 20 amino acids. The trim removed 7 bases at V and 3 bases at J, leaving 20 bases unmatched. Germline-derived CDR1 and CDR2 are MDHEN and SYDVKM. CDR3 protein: CASKTPGLARNNRDTGELFF. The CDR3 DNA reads TGTGCCAGCAAGACACCGGGACTAGCGAGAAACAATAGGGACACCGGGGAGCTGTTTTTT. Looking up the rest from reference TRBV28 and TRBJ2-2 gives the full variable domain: DVKVTQSSRYLVKRTGEKVFLECVQDMDHENMFWYRQDPGLGLRLIYFSYDVKMKEKGDIPEGYSVSREKKERFSLILESASTNQTSMYLCASKTPGLARNNRDTGELFFGEGSRLTVL.

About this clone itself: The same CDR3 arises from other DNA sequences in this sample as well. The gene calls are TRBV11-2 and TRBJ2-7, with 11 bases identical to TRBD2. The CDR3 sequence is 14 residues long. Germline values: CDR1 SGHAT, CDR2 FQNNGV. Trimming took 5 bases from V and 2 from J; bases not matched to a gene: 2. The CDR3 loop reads CASSDSGGAYEQYF. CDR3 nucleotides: TGTGCCAGCAGCGATAGCGGGGGGGCCTACGAGCAGTACTTC.

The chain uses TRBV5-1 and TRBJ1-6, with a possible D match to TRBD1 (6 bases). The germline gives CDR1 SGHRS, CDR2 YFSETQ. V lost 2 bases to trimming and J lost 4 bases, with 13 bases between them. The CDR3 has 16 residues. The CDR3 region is CASSFAGQTYNSPLHF. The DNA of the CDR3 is TGCGCCAGCAGCTTCGCCGGACAGACGTATAATTCACCCCTCCACTTT.

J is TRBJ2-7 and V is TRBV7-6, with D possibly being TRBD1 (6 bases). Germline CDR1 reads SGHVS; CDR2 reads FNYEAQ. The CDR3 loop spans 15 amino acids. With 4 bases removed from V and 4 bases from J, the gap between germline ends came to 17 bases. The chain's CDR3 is CASSSQPGQLYEQYF. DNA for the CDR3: TGTGCCAGCAGCTCTCAACCGGGACAACTTTACGAGCAGTACTTC.

CDR3 DNA sequence: TGCGCCAGCAGTCAAAGACGGGACAGGGCCACCGGGGAGCTGTTTTTT. Translating gives CASSQRRDRATGELFF. The chain is built from TRBV23-1 and TRBJ2-2, with 9 positions matching TRBD1. TRBV23-1 is placed among ORFs of uncertain function. V was pared by 2 bases and J by 4 bases, with 5 bases of the junction left unmatched. This CDR3 comprises 16 residues.

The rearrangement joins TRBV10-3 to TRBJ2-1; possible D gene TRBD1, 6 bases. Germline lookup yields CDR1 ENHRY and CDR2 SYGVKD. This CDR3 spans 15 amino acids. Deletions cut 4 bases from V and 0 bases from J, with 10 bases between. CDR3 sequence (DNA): TGTGCCATCAGTGGAGGACAGAGCTCCTACAATGAGCAGTTCTTC. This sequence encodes CAISGGQSSYNEQFF.

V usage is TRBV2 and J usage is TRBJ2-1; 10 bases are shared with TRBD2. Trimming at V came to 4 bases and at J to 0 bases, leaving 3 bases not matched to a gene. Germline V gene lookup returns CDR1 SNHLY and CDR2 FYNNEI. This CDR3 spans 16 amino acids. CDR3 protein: CASSGLAGASYNEQFF. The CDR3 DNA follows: TGTGCCAGCAGTGGACTAGCGGGCGCCTCCTACAATGAGCAGTTCTTC.

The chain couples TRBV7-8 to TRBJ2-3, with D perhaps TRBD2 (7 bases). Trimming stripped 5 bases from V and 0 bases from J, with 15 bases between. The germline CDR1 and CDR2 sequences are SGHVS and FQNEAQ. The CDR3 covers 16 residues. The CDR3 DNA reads TGTGCCAGCAGCCGAGGGAGGGGGTCTAGCACAGATACGCAGTATTTT. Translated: CASSRGRGSSTDTQYF.

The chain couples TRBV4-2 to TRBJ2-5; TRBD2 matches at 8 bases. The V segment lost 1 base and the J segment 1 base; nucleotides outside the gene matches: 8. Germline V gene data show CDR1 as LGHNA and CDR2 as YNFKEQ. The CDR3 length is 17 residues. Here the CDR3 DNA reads TGTGCCAGCAGCCAAGTTTCGGGGGGGCTTCCCCAAGAGACCCAGTACTTC. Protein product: CASSQVSGGLPQETQYF.

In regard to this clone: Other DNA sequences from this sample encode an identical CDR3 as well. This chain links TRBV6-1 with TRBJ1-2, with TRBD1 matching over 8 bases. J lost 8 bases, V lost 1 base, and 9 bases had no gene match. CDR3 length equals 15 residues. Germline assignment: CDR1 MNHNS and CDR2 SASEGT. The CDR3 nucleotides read TGTGCCAGCAGTGAAGTGTCCGGGACAGGTGGGGGCTACACCTTC. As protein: CASSEVSGTGGGYTF.

DNA for the CDR3: TGCGCCAGCCAATACACCCCCGGGAGGGGAGGAGAGACCCAGTACTTC. Amino acids: CASQYTPGRGGETQYF. This rearrangement joins TRBV5-1 to TRBJ2-5; TRBD2 matches at 8 bases. With 7 bases clipped from V and 4 bases from J, the junction kept 15 bases outside the gene matches. CDR1 and CDR2 (germline): SGHRS, YFSETQ. The CDR3 has 16 residues.

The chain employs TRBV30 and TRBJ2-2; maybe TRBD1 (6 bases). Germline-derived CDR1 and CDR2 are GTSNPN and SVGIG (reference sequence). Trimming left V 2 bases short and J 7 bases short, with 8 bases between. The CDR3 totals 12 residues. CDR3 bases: TGTGCCTGGAGTACAGGGTTCGGGGAGCTGTTTTTT. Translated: CAWSTGFGELFF. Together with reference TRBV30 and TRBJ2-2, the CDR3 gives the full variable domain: SQTIHQWPATLVQPVGSPLSLECTVEGTSNPNLYWYRQAAGRGLQLLFYSVGIGQISSEVPQNLSASRPQDRQFILSSKKLLLSDSGFYLCAWSTGFGELFFGEGSRLTVL.

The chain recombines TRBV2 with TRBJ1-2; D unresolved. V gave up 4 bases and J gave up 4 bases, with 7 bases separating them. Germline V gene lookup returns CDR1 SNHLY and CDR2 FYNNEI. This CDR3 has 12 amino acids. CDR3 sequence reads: CASSVVSYGYTF. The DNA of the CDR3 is TGTGCCAGCAGTGTTGTATCCTATGGCTACACCTTC.

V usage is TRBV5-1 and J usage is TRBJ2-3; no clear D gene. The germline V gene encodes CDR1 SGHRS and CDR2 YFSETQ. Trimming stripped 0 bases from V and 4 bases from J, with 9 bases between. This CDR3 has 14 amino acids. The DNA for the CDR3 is TGCGCCAGCAGCTTGGCCGTTTCGGCAGATACGCAGTATTTT. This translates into CASSLAVSADTQYF.

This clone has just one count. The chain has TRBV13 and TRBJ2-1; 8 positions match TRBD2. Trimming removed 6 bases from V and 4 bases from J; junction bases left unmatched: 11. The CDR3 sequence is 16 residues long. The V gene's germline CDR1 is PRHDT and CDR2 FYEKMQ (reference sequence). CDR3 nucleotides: TGTGCCAGCAGGCGACCTGCGGGGGGTTCGTACAATGAGCAGTTCTTC. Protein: CASRRPAGGSYNEQFF.

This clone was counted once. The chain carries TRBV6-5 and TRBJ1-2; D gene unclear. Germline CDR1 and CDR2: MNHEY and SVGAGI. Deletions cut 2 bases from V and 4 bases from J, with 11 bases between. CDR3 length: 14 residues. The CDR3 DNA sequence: TGTGCCAGCAGTTACACCCCACCGGGCTATGGCTACACCTTC. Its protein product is CASSYTPPGYGYTF.

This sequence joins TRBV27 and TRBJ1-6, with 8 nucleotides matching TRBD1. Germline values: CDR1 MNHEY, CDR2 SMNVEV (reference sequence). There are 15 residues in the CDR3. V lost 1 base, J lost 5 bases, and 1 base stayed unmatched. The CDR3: CASSLWTGHNSPLHF. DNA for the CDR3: TGTGCCAGCAGTTTATGGACAGGGCATAATTCACCCCTCCACTTT.

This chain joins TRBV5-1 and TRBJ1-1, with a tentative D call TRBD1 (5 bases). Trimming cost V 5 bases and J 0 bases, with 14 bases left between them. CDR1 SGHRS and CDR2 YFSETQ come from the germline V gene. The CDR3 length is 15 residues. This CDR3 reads CASSPQGGMNTEAFF. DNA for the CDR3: TGCGCCAGCAGTCCGCAGGGCGGAATGAACACTGAAGCTTTCTTT.

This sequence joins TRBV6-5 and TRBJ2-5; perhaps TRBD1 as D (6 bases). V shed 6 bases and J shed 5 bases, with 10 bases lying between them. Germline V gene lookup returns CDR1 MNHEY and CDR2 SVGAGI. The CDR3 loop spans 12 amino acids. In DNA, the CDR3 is TGTGCCAGCAGCCAGGGGTACGAGACCCAGTACTTC. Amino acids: CASSQGYETQYF.

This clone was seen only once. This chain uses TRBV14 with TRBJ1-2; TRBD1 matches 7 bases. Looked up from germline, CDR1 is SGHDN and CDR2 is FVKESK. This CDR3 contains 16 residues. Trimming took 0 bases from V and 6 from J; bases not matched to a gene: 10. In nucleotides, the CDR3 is TGTGCCAGCAGCCAAGATCCCAGGGGGTTCCAAGATGGCTACACCTTC. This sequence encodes CASSQDPRGFQDGYTF. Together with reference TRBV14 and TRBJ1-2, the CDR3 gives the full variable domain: EAGVTQFPSHSVIEKGQTVTLRCDPISGHDNLYWYRRVMGKEIKFLLHFVKESKQDESGMPNNRFLAERTGGTYSTLKVQPAELEDSGVYFCASSQDPRGFQDGYTFGSGTRLTVV.